One sample yielded the 29 T cell receptor beta chains listed below, sequenced in a study of somatic mutations in cytotoxic T cells in rheumatoid arthritis. Libraries were prepared by immunoSEQ multiplex PCR; TCRdb keeps only in-frame clonotypes and omits some of them. Among around 15,000 clones listed, under 80% were seen once. The specimen was CD8+ T cells sorted from blood. All receptors derive from an adult with rheumatoid arthritis.

The sample holds one count of this clone. The chain couples TRBV6-5 to TRBJ2-2; D unclear. CDR1 and CDR2 from the germline V gene are MNHEY and SVGAGI. The germline V and J ends were trimmed by 2 bases and 3 bases, with 4 bases remaining between them. The CDR3 contains 13 residues. The DNA for the CDR3 is TGTGCCAGCAGTTACAGGGACACCGGGGAGCTGTTTTTT. It encodes CASSYRDTGELFF.

V usage is TRBV5-6 and J usage is TRBJ2-3, with TRBD1 as a possible D gene (6 bases). Germline CDR1 and CDR2: SGHDT and YYEEEE. The V end was cut by 0 bases, the J end by 3 bases, with 11 bases between. The length of the CDR3 is 15 residues. This CDR3 is CASSLVGGLTDTQYF. Written as DNA, the CDR3 is TGTGCCAGCAGCTTGGTTGGGGGCTTAACAGATACGCAGTATTTT.

CDR3 bases: TGTGCCAGCAGCTCCGGTAGCGGGGACTACGAGCAGTACTTC. This gives the protein CASSSGSGDYEQYF. V is TRBV13 and J is TRBJ2-7, with 8 bases lining up with TRBD2. Germline CDR1 reads PRHDT; CDR2 reads FYEKMQ (reference sequence). V lost 4 bases, J lost 3 bases, and 5 bases stayed unmatched. The CDR3 spans 14 residues.

This clone was counted a single time. CDR3 in DNA: TGTGCCTGGACTCCGCCTCCAGGGAAAATGTACAATGAGCAGTTCTTC. It is translated as CAWTPPPGKMYNEQFF. The V call is TRBV30, the J call TRBJ2-1; a weak D match, TRBD1 (5 bases). Germline V lookup: CDR1 GTSNPN, CDR2 SVGIG (reference sequence). The CDR3 length is 16 residues. Trimming took 4 bases from V and 4 from J, leaving 20 bases between them.

This clone was observed a single time. The chain carries TRBV10-3 and TRBJ2-5; D ambiguous. The J call could be wrong; TRBJ2-7 is a better fit for the DNA end. Germline values: CDR1 ENHRY, CDR2 SYGVKD. CDR3 length: 14 amino acids. CDR3 in amino acids: CAISASNDRSEQYF. The CDR3 bases are TGTGCCATCAGTGCTAGTAATGATCGGTCCGAGCAGTACTTC.

This chain links TRBV19 with TRBJ1-6; D ambiguous. Trimming took off 0 bases at V and 0 bases at J, with 3 bases between the two ends. CDR3 length: 15 residues. In germline, CDR1 is LNHDA, CDR2 SQIVND (reference sequence). This CDR3 is CASSIEISYNSPLHF. CDR3 nucleotides: TGTGCCAGTAGTATAGAAATCTCCTATAATTCACCCCTCCACTTT.

The rearrangement joins TRBV6-1 to TRBJ2-1; D ambiguous. V shed 8 bases and J shed 4 bases, with 6 bases lying between them. Germline V CDR1 and CDR2: MNHNS, SASEGT. The length of the CDR3 is 11 residues. This chain's CDR3 is CASGAYNEQFF. CDR3 bases: TGTGCCAGCGGTGCTTACAATGAGCAGTTCTTC.

The chain employs TRBV25-1 and TRBJ1-2; D remains ambiguous. The V gene lost 4 bases and the J gene lost 2 bases, with 8 bases spanning the gap. The CDR3 totals 13 residues. CDR1 and CDR2 from the germline V gene are MGHDK and SYGVNS. CDR3 nucleotide sequence: TGTGCCAGCAGTGGACTGCTGAACTATGGCTACACCTTC. Its protein product is CASSGLLNYGYTF.

The rearrangement joins TRBV4-1 to TRBJ2-3; D gene uncertain. Looked up from germline, CDR1 is MGHRA and CDR2 is YSYEKL. There are 12 residues in the CDR3. V gave up 4 bases and J gave up 5 bases, with 7 bases separating them. This chain's CDR3 is CASSPDGDTQYF. CDR3 in DNA: TGCGCCAGCAGCCCGGACGGAGATACGCAGTATTTT.

The chain links TRBV14 to TRBJ2-3; 8 bases are a match to TRBD2. J gave up 2 bases and V 0 bases, and 10 bases lay outside the gene matches. The CDR3 has 18 amino acids. Germline loops: CDR1 SGHDN, CDR2 FVKESK. Written as DNA, the CDR3 is TGTGCCAGCAGCCAAGAATCGGGTCCGGGGGGGCACACAGATACGCAGTATTTT. It is translated as CASSQESGPGGHTDTQYF.

The genes are TRBV25-1 and TRBJ2-1, with unresolved D. There are 15 residues in the CDR3. Germline CDR1 MGHDK, CDR2 SYGVNS. V was shortened by 5 bases and J by 1 base, with 12 bases between the two germline ends. The CDR3 coding sequence is TGTGCCAGCAGTCCTTATGGAGTTTCCTACAATGAGCAGTTCTTC. It yields the protein CASSPYGVSYNEQFF.

DNA of the CDR3: TGTGCCAGCAGTGACTCGACTAGCGGGAGCTCTGGGGCCAACGTCCTGACTTTC. It specifies CASSDSTSGSSGANVLTF. The V gene is TRBV6-4, the J gene TRBJ2-6, with 12 bases matching TRBD2. Per the germline V gene, CDR1 is MRHNA and CDR2 is SNTAGT. The length of the CDR3 is 18 residues. The junction had 0 bases not matched to a gene; V was cut back by 0 bases and J by 0 bases.

The gene calls are TRBV10-3 and TRBJ1-2; D call uncertain. V was shortened by 0 bases and J by 2 bases, with 10 bases between the two germline ends. CDR3 length: 15 residues. Germline values: CDR1 ENHRY, CDR2 SYGVKD. The CDR3 is CAISESSVQNYGYTF. As DNA, the CDR3 is TGTGCCATCAGTGAGTCCAGTGTACAGAACTATGGCTACACCTTC.

V gene TRBV5-1 combines with J gene TRBJ2-7; the D is unclear. Per the germline V gene, CDR1 is SGHRS and CDR2 is YFSETQ. The CDR3 contains 13 residues. Trimming removed 3 bases at V and 4 bases at J, with 11 bases between. CDR3 nucleotides: TGCGCCAGCAGCTCCACACCCTCTTACGAGCAGTACTTC. Protein: CASSSTPSYEQYF.

This rearrangement joins TRBV11-3 to TRBJ2-3; 8 positions agree with TRBD2. With V trimmed by 8 bases and J by 3 bases, 7 bases remained unmatched. This CDR3 is 14 amino acids long. The germline V gene has CDR1 SGHNT and CDR2 YENEEA. The CDR3 here is CASSAGGLTDTQYF. CDR3 coding DNA: TGTGCCAGCTCCGCGGGGGGTCTTACAGATACGCAGTATTTT.

J is TRBJ2-2 and V is TRBV13, with D possibly matching TRBD1 (6 bases). The V gene's germline CDR1 is PRHDT and CDR2 FYEKMQ (reference sequence). Trimming stripped 0 bases from V and 1 base from J, with 12 bases between. The CDR3 is made up of 17 amino acids. As DNA, the CDR3 is TGTGCCAGCAGCTTAGGCTTGGGGGCAGAGAACACCGGGGAGCTGTTTTTT. This sequence encodes CASSLGLGAENTGELFF.

The chain joins TRBV19 to TRBJ2-7; D is perhaps TRBD1 or TRBD2 (5 bases each). The CDR3 contains 13 residues. Per germline, CDR1 LNHDA and CDR2 SQIVND (reference sequence). Between the trimmed V and J ends, which lost 10 bases and 0 bases, there was a span of 13 bases. The CDR3 is CATGDPSSYEQYF. The CDR3 DNA sequence: TGTGCCACCGGGGACCCCAGCTCCTACGAGCAGTACTTC.

This clone was seen a few times. V gene TRBV4-1 combines with J gene TRBJ1-1, with D unresolved. This CDR3 is built from 14 residues. Germline V gene lookup returns CDR1 MGHRA and CDR2 YSYEKL. V was pared by 5 bases and J by 1 base, with 11 bases between. For the CDR3, the DNA is TGCGCCAGCAGCTTCGACCCCACGAACACTGAAGCTTTCTTT. Translation gives CASSFDPTNTEAFF.

The rearrangement links TRBV6-6 to TRBJ2-3; D unclear. The germline CDR1 and CDR2 sequences are MNHNY and SVGAGI (reference sequence). Trimming cost V 0 bases and J 2 bases, with 9 bases left between them. The CDR3 consists of 15 residues. CDR3 sequence (DNA): TGTGCCAGCAGTTACTCGACATTAATCACAGATACGCAGTATTTT. Translated: CASSYSTLITDTQYF.

This clone was detected only a few times. The chain combines TRBV7-6 with TRBJ2-7; D perhaps matches TRBD2 (7 bases). V was trimmed by 2 bases and J by 7 bases, leaving 15 bases between them. CDR1 SGHVS and CDR2 FNYEAQ come from the germline V gene. The CDR3 spans 14 residues. The CDR3 spells CASSLKGGREEQYF. CDR3 nucleotides: TGTGCCAGCAGCTTAAAGGGGGGGAGGGAGGAGCAGTACTTC.

The CDR3 reads CASSPYGPQEDEKLFF. The CDR3 nucleotides read TGTGCCAGCTCACCATATGGGCCGCAGGAGGATGAAAAACTGTTTTTT. This chain links TRBV18 with TRBJ1-4; D is unresolved. Per germline, CDR1 KGHSH and CDR2 LQKENI. The CDR3 sequence is 16 residues long. V dropped 2 bases and J dropped 6 bases, with 16 bases sitting between them.

V gene TRBV5-6 combines with J gene TRBJ2-7; possible D gene TRBD2, 5 bases. The CDR3 loop spans 16 amino acids. V dropped 4 bases and J dropped 0 bases, with 17 bases sitting between them. The germline CDR1 and CDR2 sequences are SGHDT and YYEEEE. The CDR3 loop is CASSPPGLAISYEQYF. CDR3 DNA: TGTGCCAGCAGCCCCCCTGGACTTGCTATCTCCTACGAGCAGTACTTC. Based on the CDR3 plus reference TRBV5-6 and TRBJ2-7, the full variable domain is DAGVTQSPTHLIKTRGQQVTLRCSPKSGHDTVSWYQQALGQGPQFIFQYYEEEERQRGNFPDRFSGHQFPNYSSELNVNALLLGDSALYLCASSPPGLAISYEQYFGPGTRLTVT.

The V gene is TRBV7-9, the J gene TRBJ1-4; 8 bases align to TRBD1. Germline CDR1 and CDR2: SEHNR and FQNEAQ (reference sequence). The CDR3 extends over 15 amino acids. Trimming took 1 base from V and 8 from J; bases not matched to a gene: 6. The CDR3 bases are TGTGCCAGCAGCTTAGGTCAGGGGGCCAACGAAAAACTGTTTTTT. Translation: CASSLGQGANEKLFF.

The table lists this clone with a count of one. The V and J genes are TRBV5-4 and TRBJ2-7; no reliable D call. The CDR3 is made up of 13 amino acids. Trimming cost V 2 bases and J 1 base, with 7 bases left between them. Per germline, CDR1 SGHNT and CDR2 YYREEE (reference sequence). The CDR3 region has the DNA TGTGCCAGCAGCTTTACTTCGTCCTACGAGCAGTACTTC. Amino acids: CASSFTSSYEQYF.

The rearrangement joins TRBV27 to TRBJ1-1; unclear D gene. Trimming left V 7 bases short and J 8 bases short, with 26 bases between. The germline gives CDR1 MNHEY, CDR2 SMNVEV (reference sequence). This CDR3 spans 16 amino acids. CDR3 sequence reads: CASKLVADRATVEAFF. In DNA form, the CDR3 reads TGTGCCAGCAAACTCGTGGCGGATCGGGCCACGGTGGAAGCTTTCTTT.

The V call is TRBV11-2, the J call TRBJ1-2; perhaps TRBD1 as D (5 bases). The CDR3 has 18 amino acids. V was trimmed by 1 base and J by 4 bases, leaving 22 bases between them. Germline-derived CDR1 and CDR2 are SGHAT and FQNNGV. CDR3: CASSLGSGVGGILYGYTF. In DNA, the CDR3 is TGTGCCAGCAGCTTAGGAAGTGGGGTCGGGGGGATCCTCTATGGCTACACCTTC.

The chain uses TRBV27 and TRBJ2-1, with 7 nucleotides matching TRBD2. J was trimmed by 0 bases and V by 1 base; bases with no gene match: 3. The CDR3 totals 16 residues. Germline V gene lookup returns CDR1 MNHEY and CDR2 SMNVEV (reference sequence). DNA for the CDR3: TGTGCCAGCAGTTTATGGAGCGGGGTCTCCTACAATGAGCAGTTCTTC. It codes for CASSLWSGVSYNEQFF.

This chain joins TRBV5-1 and TRBJ1-3; perhaps TRBD1 as D (5 bases). CDR1 is SGHRS, CDR2 YFSETQ, per germline. Trimming removed 0 bases at V and 4 bases at J, with 8 bases between. The CDR3 contains 14 residues. The CDR3 is CASSLGGSGNTIYF. The CDR3 DNA reads as TGCGCCAGCAGCTTGGGGGGCAGCGGAAACACCATATATTTT.

This chain links TRBV5-1 with TRBJ1-2, with D hard to call. Per germline, CDR1 SGHRS and CDR2 YFSETQ. This CDR3 comprises 14 residues. V was cut by 3 bases and J by 2 bases, with 11 bases left in between. The CDR3 spells CASSWGWGNYGYTF. Here the CDR3 DNA reads TGCGCCAGCAGCTGGGGATGGGGAAACTATGGCTACACCTTC.